The T cell receptor (beta chain) under discussion was sequenced for a study of blood T cell repertoires in COVID-19. Study-level background: Specimens from acute and convalescent COVID-19 originated in the United States, Italy and Spain.

Participant age was about 18 to 95 years, and participants resided in fewer than 30 US areas. Self-reported history from a screening survey and questionnaire set each donor's cohort. In the original workflow: Cell counts per sample came from amplifying reference gene primers. The method was immunoSEQ multiplex PCR; TCRdb's version includes in-frame clones alone and lacks a portion of them. D and trimming were read from the DNA, whereas the V and J calls and clone size are those reported in that table. The sample lists some 460,000 clones, roughly nine tenths occurring once. The clonotype comes from a woman under 30 with acute COVID-19. Sequencing was performed on PBMCs or T cells enriched from blood (not recorded which).

The CDR3 nucleotides read TGTGCCAGCAGCTTAGGCGGACAGGGCCACCGTGAAGCTTTCTTT. Amino acids: CASSLGGQGHREAFF. The chain uses TRBV7-9 and TRBJ1-1; 8 nucleotides line up with TRBD1. Germline-derived CDR1 and CDR2 are SEHNR and FQNEAQ (reference sequence). The CDR3 loop spans 15 amino acids. V dropped 1 base and J dropped 7; count of bases not matched to a gene: 8.